The 29 T cell receptor beta chains below come from one sample, sequenced in a study of T-cell reconstitution after alpha-beta-depleted transplantation in children. Molecular barcoding with unique molecular identifiers was used for the TCRbeta library. TCRdb independently ran MiXCR on the PCR reads; one entry per CDR3 protein. The sample lists 500,000 to 600,000 distinct CDR3 sequences; approximately 29% were seen once. Sequencing used PBMCs from the stem cell graft donor, obtained from the stem cell graft. These receptors were taken from a human donor who donated a stem cell graft to a child with aplastic anemia.

V is TRBV28 and J is TRBJ2-3, with D possibly matching TRBD2 (5 bases). The CDR3 is made up of 14 amino acids. CDR1 is MDHEN, CDR2 SYDVKM, per germline. V was cut by 5 bases and J by 1 base, with 10 bases left in between. The chain's CDR3 is CASSRGRGTDTQYF. The CDR3 coding sequence is TGTGCCAGCAGTCGAGGGCGGGGCACAGATACGCAGTATTTT. The full variable domain, completed using reference TRBV28 and TRBJ2-3, is DVKVTQSSRYLVKRTGEKVFLECVQDMDHENMFWYRQDPGLGLRLIYFSYDVKMKEKGDIPEGYSVSREKKERFSLILESASTNQTSMYLCASSRGRGTDTQYFGPGTRLTVL.

The chain joins TRBV7-6 to TRBJ2-6; 9 nucleotides align to TRBD1. The CDR3 consists of 19 residues. Germline V gene sequence: CDR1 SGHVS, CDR2 FNYEAQ. Trimming cost V 3 bases and J 2 bases; bases outside gene matches: 11. CDR3 coding DNA: TGTGCCAGCAGCTTTCAACAGGGGGCAGTTATGGCTGGGGCCAACGTCCTGACTTTC. The encoded protein is CASSFQQGAVMAGANVLTF.

This clonotype was picked up a small number of times. The genes are TRBV19 and TRBJ1-2; tentative D call: TRBD1 (5 bases). CDR3 size: 15 residues. V dropped 3 bases and J dropped 8 bases, with 19 bases sitting between them. Germline CDR1 and CDR2: LNHDA and SQIVND (reference sequence). CDR3 DNA sequence: TGTGCCAGTAGTATGATTCAGGGCCCCCCGAGAGGCTACACCTTC. Translated, it gives CASSMIQGPPRGYTF.

The V call is TRBV4-3, the J call TRBJ2-2; no reliable D call. The CDR3 loop spans 15 amino acids. V was clipped by 1 base and J by 4 bases, with 10 bases between them. Germline V lookup: CDR1 LGHNA, CDR2 YSLEER. In DNA form, the CDR3 reads TGCGCCAGCAGCCAAGGCCTAGGTCCCACCGGGGAGCTGTTTTTT. It codes for CASSQGLGPTGELFF.

This clonotype was detected ten times or more. The chain has TRBV20-1 and TRBJ2-1, with 10 bases fitting TRBD1. The CDR3 has 13 residues. Per germline, CDR1 DFQATT and CDR2 SNEGSKA (reference sequence). V lost 6 bases to trimming and J lost 8 bases; unmatched junction nucleotides: 7. The CDR3 DNA sequence: TGCAGTGCGTCTGGGGGACAGGGGTATGAGCAGTTCTTC. It encodes CSASGGQGYEQFF.

This clonotype came up a few times. The V and J genes are TRBV6-1 and TRBJ2-3; 9 bases match TRBD2. V lost 9 bases, J lost 0 bases, and 4 bases stayed unmatched. Germline CDR1 and CDR2: MNHNS and SASEGT. CDR3 length: 14 amino acids. The CDR3 here is CASRTSDSTDTQYF. For the CDR3, the DNA is TGTGCCAGTAGGACTAGCGATAGCACAGATACGCAGTATTTT.

The V gene is TRBV7-8, the J gene TRBJ2-3; D is unresolved. This CDR3 has 15 amino acids. The germline V and J ends were trimmed by 4 bases and 3 bases, with 14 bases remaining between them. Germline lookup yields CDR1 SGHVS and CDR2 FQNEAQ. The chain's CDR3 is CASSSREGRTDTQYF. In nucleotides, the CDR3 is TGTGCCAGCAGCTCAAGGGAAGGGCGGACAGATACGCAGTATTTT.

The J gene is TRBJ1-5, the V gene TRBV29-1, with 7 positions matching TRBD1. The trim removed 5 bases at V and 0 bases at J, leaving 4 bases unmatched. The CDR3 runs 14 residues. CDR1 is SQVTM, CDR2 ANQGSEA, per germline. CDR3 sequence (DNA): TGCAGCGTTTCAGGGGGGTATAGCAATCAGCCCCAGCATTTT. Encoded protein: CSVSGGYSNQPQHF.

V is TRBV6-1 and J is TRBJ2-7; D not certain. The CDR3 sequence is 15 residues long. Germline V gene sequence: CDR1 MNHNS, CDR2 SASEGT. V lost 5 bases and J 0 bases, leaving 14 bases between the germline ends. The CDR3 coding sequence is TGTGCCAGCAGTAATGCCGGGCCGATCTCCTACGAGCAGTACTTC. It encodes CASSNAGPISYEQYF.

This clonotype occurred a few times. This rearrangement joins TRBV18 to TRBJ2-3; 9 bases align to TRBD2. CDR3 length: 16 amino acids. Germline V gene lookup returns CDR1 KGHSH and CDR2 LQKENI. V trimming: 4 bases; J trimming: 5 bases; junction bases outside the gene matches: 10. DNA for the CDR3: TGTGCCAGCTCACAAAGACTAGCGGCCCTAGGAGATACGCAGTATTTT. Translating gives CASSQRLAALGDTQYF.

The CDR3 DNA reads as TGCGCCAGCAGCCCAGGGACAGGGAGAGACAATGAGCAGTTCTTC. Translation gives CASSPGTGRDNEQFF. This sequence joins TRBV4-3 and TRBJ2-1, with 9 bases matching TRBD1. V lost 4 bases, J lost 5 bases, and 6 bases stayed unmatched. The germline V gene has CDR1 LGHNA and CDR2 YSLEER. This CDR3 comprises 15 residues.

The CDR3 here is CASSGDRFETQYF. The CDR3 DNA follows: TGTGCCAGCAGTGGGGACAGGTTCGAGACCCAGTACTTC. The rearrangement joins TRBV12-3 or TRBV12-4 to TRBJ2-5; 8 nucleotides align to TRBD1. The trim removed 5 bases at V and 5 bases at J, leaving 4 bases unmatched. CDR3 length equals 13 residues.

This clonotype has a count of ten or more. This chain connects TRBV20-1 to TRBJ2-3; D is uncertain. Germline V lookup: CDR1 DFQATT, CDR2 SNEGSKA (reference sequence). There are 13 residues in the CDR3. The germline V and J ends were trimmed by 5 bases and 8 bases, with 17 bases remaining between them. The CDR3 DNA sequence: TGCAGTGCTGAGTATGGCCGGCACGGTACGCAGTATTTT. It translates to CSAEYGRHGTQYF.

Only a few counts were recorded for this clonotype. The CDR3 protein is CSAVRTGHLNTEAFF. As DNA, the CDR3 is TGCAGTGCTGTACGGACAGGGCACCTCAACACTGAAGCTTTCTTT. The rearrangement uses TRBV20-1 and TRBJ1-1; 8 bases line up with TRBD1. There are 15 residues in the CDR3. The V gene end was trimmed by 5 bases and the J gene end by 2 bases; junction bases not matched to a gene: 10. Germline V gene lookup returns CDR1 DFQATT and CDR2 SNEGSKA (reference sequence).

This chain joins TRBV12-3 or TRBV12-4 and TRBJ2-2, with no clear D. Trimming took off 3 bases at V and 8 bases at J, with 13 bases between the two ends. The CDR3 is 14 residues long. CDR3 amino acids: CASSFHLGNGELFF. The CDR3 coding sequence is TGTGCCAGCAGTTTCCACCTCGGTAATGGGGAGCTGTTTTTT.

The chain carries TRBV4-2 and TRBJ2-1; 8 bases match TRBD2. Germline V gene data show CDR1 as LGHNA and CDR2 as YNFKEQ. CDR3 length equals 16 residues. V gave up 3 bases and J gave up 6 bases; unmatched junction bases: 10. The CDR3 loop reads CASSQESGRVFNEQFF. The CDR3 DNA follows: TGTGCCAGCAGCCAGGAAAGCGGGAGAGTCTTCAATGAGCAGTTCTTC.

This chain links TRBV10-3 with TRBJ2-7; D unclear. This CDR3 spans 13 amino acids. Per germline, CDR1 ENHRY and CDR2 SYGVKD. Trimming pared 8 bases from V and 0 bases from J, leaving 11 bases between. The CDR3 sequence is CAISSVSSYEQYF. The CDR3 region has the DNA TGTGCCATCTCGAGCGTAAGCTCCTACGAGCAGTACTTC.

There are a few counts of this clonotype. The chain recombines TRBV6-1 with TRBJ1-1; 7 bases map to TRBD1. Germline loops: CDR1 MNHNS, CDR2 SASEGT. V lost 6 bases to trimming and J lost 5 bases; unmatched junction nucleotides: 12. The CDR3 sequence is 15 residues long. For the CDR3, the DNA is TGTGCCAGCAGAACTACAGGGGCGCATGGTACTGAAGCTTTCTTT. This encodes CASRTTGAHGTEAFF.

The chain uses TRBV7-8 and TRBJ2-7; no clear D gene. V shed 5 bases and J shed 0 bases, with 14 bases lying between them. From germline, CDR1 is SGHVS and CDR2 FQNEAQ. The CDR3 covers 15 residues. The CDR3 spells CASSESRSLSYEQYV. The CDR3 nucleotides are TGTGCCAGCAGCGAGTCGAGGAGCCTCTCCTACGAGCAGTACGTC.

This chain uses TRBV12-3 or TRBV12-4 with TRBJ2-7, with 9 bases lining up with TRBD1. The CDR3 has 14 residues. Trimming at V came to 3 bases and at J to 4 bases, leaving 4 bases not matched to a gene. The CDR3, as DNA: TGTGCCAGCAGTTTGACAGGGGGGGGATACGAGCAGTACGTC. Its translation is CASSLTGGGYEQYV.

This clonotype was recorded many times. The chain is built from TRBV28 and TRBJ1-6; 9 bases are shared with TRBD1. Germline CDR1 is MDHEN and CDR2 is SYDVKM. J gave up 10 bases and V 5 bases, and 9 bases lay outside the gene matches. This CDR3 comprises 15 residues. The CDR3 region has the DNA TGTGCCAGCAGTCTCGGACAGGGGTACAGGTCACCCCTCCACTTT. Its protein is CASSLGQGYRSPLHF.

This clonotype was detected only a few times. The gene calls are TRBV12-3 or TRBV12-4 and TRBJ2-6; 10 positions agree with TRBD1. The junction had 8 bases not matched to a gene; V was cut back by 5 bases and J by 1 base. The CDR3 runs 18 residues. The CDR3: CASSGRTGGVSGANVLTF. The CDR3 nucleotides are TGTGCCAGCAGTGGCCGGACAGGGGGAGTGTCTGGGGCCAACGTCCTGACTTTC.

A few counts support this clonotype. The chain couples TRBV12-3 or TRBV12-4 to TRBJ2-2; unclear D gene. Trimming shortened V by 8 bases and J by 6 bases, and 16 bases separated the two germline ends. The length of the CDR3 is 14 residues. CDR3 bases: TGTGCCAGCGATAGGACCGGCCCGGCCGGGGAGCTGTTTTTT. This encodes CASDRTGPAGELFF.

The V gene is TRBV20-1, the J gene TRBJ2-7; 8 bases are a match to TRBD2. Germline V lookup: CDR1 DFQATT, CDR2 SNEGSKA (reference sequence). This CDR3 comprises 14 residues. J gave up 3 bases and V 1 base, and 5 bases lay outside the gene matches. The CDR3 region has the DNA TGCAGTGCTAGAGCCAGCGGGAGTGGCTACGAGCAGTACGTC. It specifies CSARASGSGYEQYV.

This clonotype was seen once. The chain is built from TRBV10-3 and TRBJ2-1; TRBD2 matches at 7 bases. The V gene's germline CDR1 is ENHRY and CDR2 SYGVKD. This CDR3 contains 14 residues. J lost 5 bases, V lost 4 bases, and 5 bases had no gene match. CDR3 nucleotide sequence: TGTGCCATCAGTGTCGGCGGGACTAACAATGAGCAGTTCTTC. Its translation is CAISVGGTNNEQFF.

This clonotype was detected once. The CDR3 bases are TGTGCCAGCAGCTTAAGTCAGGGAGGTGCAAACACTGAAGCTTTCTTT. Amino acid sequence: CASSLSQGGANTEAFF. The chain employs TRBV5-4 and TRBJ1-1, with a tentative D call TRBD1 (5 bases). V was clipped by 2 bases and J by 2 bases, with 16 bases between them. The CDR3 contains 16 residues. Germline loops: CDR1 SGHNT, CDR2 YYREEE (reference sequence).

The chain combines TRBV5-6 with TRBJ1-1; D is unresolved. Germline V gives CDR1 SGHDT, CDR2 YYEEEE. V lost 5 bases and J lost 4, with 12 bases in between. The CDR3 extends over 13 amino acids. The CDR3 nucleotides read TGTGCCAGCAGTTTTAGCCGTAGCACTGAAGCTTTCTTT. This encodes CASSFSRSTEAFF.

This clonotype was counted between two and nine times. The V gene is TRBV29-1, the J gene TRBJ2-7; 9 nucleotides line up with TRBD1. Germline V lookup: CDR1 SQVTM, CDR2 ANQGSEA. The CDR3 is made up of 13 amino acids. Trimming cost V 3 bases and J 5 bases; bases outside gene matches: 5. For the CDR3, the DNA is TGCAGCGTTGAGGGACAGGGCAGGGACGAGCAGTACTTC. This encodes CSVEGQGRDEQYF.

In its sample, this clonotype was seen a few times. The chain combines TRBV24-1 with TRBJ2-1; D perhaps matches TRBD2 (5 bases). This CDR3 spans 13 amino acids. V was clipped by 9 bases and J by 7 bases, with 15 bases between them. The germline V gene encodes CDR1 KGHDR and CDR2 SFDVKD. The CDR3 nucleotides read TGTGCCACCGATACGGGATCCGAAAATGAGCAGTTCTTC. It yields the protein CATDTGSENEQFF.